The next 15 T cell receptor beta chains were all read from a single sample in a study of T cell changes during pregnancy in multiple sclerosis (dated by TCRdb to about 2019). Library generation was performed with the immunoSEQ multiplex PCR assay. Drawn from immuneACCESS, this table holds only the in-frame rearrangements with V and J called that TCRdb kept. Clones are partly lost; checked studies trace under half to an unresolved V gene and leave the rest unexplained. For this sample there are roughly 40,000 clones; roughly 92% appear just once. The top ten clones comprise approximately 0.67% of the sample. Sequencing used CD4+ T cells from peripheral blood mononuclear cells, obtained in the first trimester of pregnancy. These receptors all come from a female donor with multiple sclerosis, enrolled in a pregnancy study.

The chain couples TRBV7-3 to TRBJ2-2; 12 bases align to TRBD1. Germline assignment: CDR1 SGHTA and CDR2 FQGTGA. J lost 6 bases, V lost 6 bases, and 5 bases had no gene match. The CDR3 loop spans 15 amino acids. CDR3 in amino acids: CASRGGQGASGELFF. The DNA of the CDR3 is TGTGCCAGCAGAGGGGGACAGGGGGCTTCCGGGGAGCTGTTTTTT.

The chain links TRBV6-6 to TRBJ1-3; the D gene is possibly TRBD1 (5 bases). The CDR3 is 14 amino acids. Germline V gene data show CDR1 as MNHNY and CDR2 as SVGAGI (reference sequence). Deletions cut 7 bases from V and 0 bases from J, with 10 bases between. Here the CDR3 reads CASNGGGSGNTIYF. The CDR3 coding sequence is TGTGCCAGCAACGGCGGGGGCTCTGGAAACACCATATATTTT.

The chain has TRBV7-9 and TRBJ1-2; 7 bases are a match to TRBD1. The germline gives CDR1 SEHNR, CDR2 FQNEAQ (reference sequence). The CDR3 spans 13 residues. Germline trimming cut 4 bases from V and 8 bases from J; bases unmatched to any gene: 7. CDR3 amino acids: CASSSTGRYGYTF. In DNA form, the CDR3 reads TGTGCCAGCAGCTCGACAGGGAGGTACGGCTACACCTTC.

The chain is built from TRBV28 and TRBJ2-2; 11 nucleotides align to TRBD2. V lost 7 bases and J lost 7; bases outside the gene matches: 5. CDR3 length: 14 amino acids. The germline V gene encodes CDR1 MDHEN and CDR2 SYDVKM. CDR3 region: CASIFSGRGGELFF. CDR3 DNA: TGTGCCAGCATATTTAGCGGGAGGGGCGGGGAGCTGTTTTTT. The complete variable domain, with remaining parts taken from reference TRBV28 and TRBJ2-2, reads DVKVTQSSRYLVKRTGEKVFLECVQDMDHENMFWYRQDPGLGLRLIYFSYDVKMKEKGDIPEGYSVSREKKERFSLILESASTNQTSMYLCASIFSGRGGELFFGEGSRLTVL.

The rearrangement links TRBV28 to TRBJ1-1, with D possibly TRBD1 on 5 matching bases. The V and J ends lost 3 bases and 4 bases respectively, with 12 bases between them. The CDR3 is 14 residues long. CDR1 MDHEN and CDR2 SYDVKM come from the germline V gene. The CDR3 DNA reads TGTGCCAGCAGTTTGGGGGGGGTGGCCACTGAAGCTTTCTTT. Its translation is CASSLGGVATEAFF.

The chain combines TRBV19 with TRBJ2-2; tentatively, D is TRBD1 (5 bases). The CDR3 is made up of 15 amino acids. Germline assignment: CDR1 LNHDA and CDR2 SQIVND (reference sequence). With 2 bases removed from V and 5 bases from J, the gap between germline ends came to 12 bases. CDR3 protein: CASSIKRQLTGELFF. DNA of the CDR3: TGTGCCAGTAGTATAAAAAGACAGTTGACCGGGGAGCTGTTTTTT. Looking up the rest from reference TRBV19 and TRBJ2-2 gives the full variable domain: DGGITQSPKYLFRKEGQNVTLSCEQNLNHDAMYWYRQDPGQGLRLIYYSQIVNDFQKGDIAEGYSVSREKKESFPLTVTSAQKNPTAFYLCASSIKRQLTGELFFGEGSRLTVL.

The J gene is TRBJ2-7, the V gene TRBV5-6; D uncertain. From germline, CDR1 is SGHDT and CDR2 YYEEEE. The CDR3 contains 14 residues. The ends were cut back, 1 base at V and 0 bases at J, with 8 bases in the middle. The CDR3 loop is CASSLSRISYEQYF. The CDR3 DNA reads TGTGCCAGCAGCTTGTCCAGGATCTCCTACGAGCAGTACTTC.

The V gene is TRBV28, the J gene TRBJ2-7; 7 nucleotides match TRBD2. Germline loops: CDR1 MDHEN, CDR2 SYDVKM. Trimming took 6 bases from V and 4 from J; bases not matched to a gene: 9. The CDR3 contains 14 residues. The CDR3 DNA reads as TGTGCCAGCAGCGTTTGGGACTATCGGTACGAGCAGTACTTC. Translation: CASSVWDYRYEQYF.

The chain links TRBV28 to TRBJ2-7; 8 bases line up with TRBD2. Germline-derived CDR1 and CDR2 are MDHEN and SYDVKM. This CDR3 comprises 15 residues. Trimming removed 4 bases from V and 1 base from J; junction bases left unmatched: 6. The CDR3 DNA follows: TGTGCCAGCAGTTCCTGGGTAGCGGGATCCTACGAGCAGTACTTC. Protein sequence: CASSSWVAGSYEQYF.

This clone came up once. The V gene is TRBV6-5, the J gene TRBJ2-7; D not certain. Germline CDR1 MNHEY, CDR2 SVGAGI. This CDR3 is 11 amino acids long. The V and J ends lost 2 bases and 5 bases respectively, with 4 bases between them. CDR3 sequence (DNA): TGTGCCAGCAGTTACGTAAACGAGCAGTACTTC. Protein product: CASSYVNEQYF.

The chain is built from TRBV27 and TRBJ2-1; 11 positions match TRBD2. With 8 bases clipped from V and 6 bases from J, the junction kept 9 bases outside the gene matches. CDR1 MNHEY and CDR2 SMNVEV come from the germline V gene (reference sequence). There are 15 residues in the CDR3. The CDR3: CASSGLAVVGNEQFF. In DNA form, the CDR3 reads TGTGCCAGCTCGGGACTAGCGGTAGTTGGCAATGAGCAGTTCTTC.

The chain couples TRBV5-6 to TRBJ1-4; D might be TRBD1 (5 bases). The CDR3 runs to 14 residues. V was trimmed by 2 bases and J by 8 bases, leaving 13 bases between them. The germline V gene has CDR1 SGHDT and CDR2 YYEEEE. CDR3 sequence (DNA): TGTGCCAGCAGCTTTGCCGGGGGAGGCGAAAAACTGTTTTTT. Its translation: CASSFAGGGEKLFF.

The chain is built from TRBV7-8 and TRBJ2-1; tentatively, D is TRBD1 (6 bases). The germline CDR1 and CDR2 sequences are SGHVS and FQNEAQ. V was trimmed by 3 bases and J by 3 bases, leaving 12 bases between them. The CDR3 extends over 15 amino acids. CDR3 nucleotides: TGTGCCAGCAGCTTCCGGGACACAAACTACAATGAGCAGTTCTTC. Translation: CASSFRDTNYNEQFF.

This clone was seen more than once but under ten times. The chain links TRBV7-8 to TRBJ1-5, with TRBD1 as a possible D gene (5 bases). CDR1 SGHVS and CDR2 FQNEAQ come from the germline V gene. The V gene lost 0 bases and the J gene lost 6 bases, with 18 bases spanning the gap. The CDR3 covers 17 residues. The CDR3 DNA reads TGTGCCAGCAGCTTAGCCCCCCGCCAGGGCGATGGTCAGCCCCAGCATTTT. Translated: CASSLAPRQGDGQPQHF. Full variable domain (missing parts from reference TRBV7-8 and TRBJ1-5): GAGVSQSPRYKVAKRGQDVALRCDPISGHVSLFWYQQALGQGPEFLTYFQNEAQLDKSGLPSDRFFAERPEGSVSTLKIQRTQQEDSAVYLCASSLAPRQGDGQPQHFGDGTRLSIL.

The V call is TRBV11-2, the J call TRBJ2-3; D uncertain. Per the germline V gene, CDR1 is SGHAT and CDR2 is FQNNGV. Deletions cut 3 bases from V and 1 base from J, with 8 bases between. The CDR3 has 14 residues. The CDR3 nucleotides read TGTGCCAGCAGCTTGGATCAGGGCACAGATACGCAGTATTTT. Amino acids: CASSLDQGTDTQYF.